Below, one TCR beta chain is given with its context. The sample belongs to a study of CD8 T cells in Susac syndrome. Reverse transcription of about 0.5 to 1 ug RNA was carried out with random hexamers. It was immunoSEQ multiplex PCR that amplified TCR beta CDR3 across 54 Vbeta and 13 Jbeta. TCRdb reprocessed the immunoSEQ multiplex PCR reads via MiXCR and lists one record per CDR3 protein. The sample lists tens of thousands of distinct CDR3 sequences, about 95% seen once, with 0.27% in the top ten. Both CD4+ and CD8+ T cells were negatively isolated, and TEMRA cells underwent FACS enrichment. Trimming shortened V by 4 bases and J by 2 bases, and 16 bases separated the two germline ends. CDR3 length: 15 amino acids. Germline V gives CDR1 SQVTM, CDR2 ANQGSEA.

The J gene is TRBJ2-3, the V gene TRBV29-1, with a tentative D call TRBD2 (6 bases). The sample taken for sequencing was CD8+ T cells from PBMCs. This sequence originates from a human donor in good health. This chain's CDR3 is CSVGGRTSITDTQYF. Written as DNA, the CDR3 is TGCAGCGTTGGGGGGAGGACCTCGATCACAGATACGCAGTATTTT.